This T cell receptor (beta chain) was observed in a study of blood T cell repertoires in COVID-19. Looking at the study overall: The origin of the acute and convalescent COVID-19 samples was the United States, Italy and Spain. Nucleic acid was either cDNA or gDNA, and it came from T cells, B-cell-depleted T cells, or PBMCs.

Cohort 3 donors were reported recovered after two negative PCRs, clearance, or symptom resolution. In the study's own analysis: Amplification of reference gene primers was used by the study to estimate nucleated cell counts. Profiled with immunoSEQ multiplex PCR; TCRdb holds only in-frame clones, not every one. V and J calls and clone size are given by that table; D and trimming were obtained from the DNA. The sample lists under 350,000 clones, around 86% occurring once. CDR1 MGHRA and CDR2 YSYEKL come from the germline V gene. V trimming: 0 bases; J trimming: 6 bases; junction bases outside the gene matches: 3. CDR3 length: 17 residues.

The chain uses TRBV4-1 and TRBJ2-3; the match to TRBD2 covers 16 bases. The sequenced sample was PBMCs or T cells enriched from blood (not recorded which). The TCR sequence derives from a man aged 25-45 years who had recovered from COVID-19. The CDR3 here is CASSQEGLAGGPDTQYF. The CDR3 DNA sequence: TGCGCCAGCAGCCAAGAGGGACTAGCGGGAGGGCCCGATACGCAGTATTTT.